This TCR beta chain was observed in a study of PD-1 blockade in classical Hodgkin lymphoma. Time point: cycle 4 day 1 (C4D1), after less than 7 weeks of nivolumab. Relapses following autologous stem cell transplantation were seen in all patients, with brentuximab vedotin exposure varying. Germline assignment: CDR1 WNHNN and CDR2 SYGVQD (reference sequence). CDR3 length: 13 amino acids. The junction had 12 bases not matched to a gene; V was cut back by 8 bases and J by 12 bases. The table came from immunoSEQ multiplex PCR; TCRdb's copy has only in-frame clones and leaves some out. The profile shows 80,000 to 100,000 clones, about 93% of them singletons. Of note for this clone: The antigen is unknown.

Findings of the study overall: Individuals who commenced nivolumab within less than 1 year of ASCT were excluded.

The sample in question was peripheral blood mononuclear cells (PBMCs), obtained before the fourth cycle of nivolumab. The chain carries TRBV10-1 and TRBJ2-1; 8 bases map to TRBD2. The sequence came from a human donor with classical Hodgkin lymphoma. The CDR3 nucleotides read TGCGCCAGCGTTGGGGCAGCGGGGGTCGGGCAGTTCTTC. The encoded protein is CASVGAAGVGQFF.